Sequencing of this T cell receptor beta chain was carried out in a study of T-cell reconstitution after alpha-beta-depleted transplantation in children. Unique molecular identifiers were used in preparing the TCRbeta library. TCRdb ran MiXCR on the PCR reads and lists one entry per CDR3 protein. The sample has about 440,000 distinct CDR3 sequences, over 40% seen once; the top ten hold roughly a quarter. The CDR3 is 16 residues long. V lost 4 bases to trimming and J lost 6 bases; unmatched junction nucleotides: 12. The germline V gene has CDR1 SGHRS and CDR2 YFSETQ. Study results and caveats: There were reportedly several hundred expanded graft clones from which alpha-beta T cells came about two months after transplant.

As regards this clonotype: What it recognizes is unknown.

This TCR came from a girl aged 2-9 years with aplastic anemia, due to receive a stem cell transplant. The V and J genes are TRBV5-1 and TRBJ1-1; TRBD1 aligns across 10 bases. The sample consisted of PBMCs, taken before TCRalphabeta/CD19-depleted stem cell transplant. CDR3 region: CASSRTGTGDSPEAFF. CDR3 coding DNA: TGCGCCAGCAGCAGGACCGGGACAGGGGATTCCCCTGAAGCTTTCTTT.